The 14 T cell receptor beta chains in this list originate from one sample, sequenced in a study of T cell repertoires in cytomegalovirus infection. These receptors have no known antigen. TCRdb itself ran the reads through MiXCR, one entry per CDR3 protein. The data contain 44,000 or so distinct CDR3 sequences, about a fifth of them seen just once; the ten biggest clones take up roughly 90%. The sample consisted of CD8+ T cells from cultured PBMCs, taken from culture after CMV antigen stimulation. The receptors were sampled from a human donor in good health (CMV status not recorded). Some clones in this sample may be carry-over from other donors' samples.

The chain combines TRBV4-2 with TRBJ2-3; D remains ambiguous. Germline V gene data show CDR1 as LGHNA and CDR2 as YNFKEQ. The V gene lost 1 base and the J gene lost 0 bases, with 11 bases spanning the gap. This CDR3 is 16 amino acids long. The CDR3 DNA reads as TGTGCCAGCAGCCAAGGTGAACCCACTAGCACAGATACGCAGTATTTT. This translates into CASSQGEPTSTDTQYF.

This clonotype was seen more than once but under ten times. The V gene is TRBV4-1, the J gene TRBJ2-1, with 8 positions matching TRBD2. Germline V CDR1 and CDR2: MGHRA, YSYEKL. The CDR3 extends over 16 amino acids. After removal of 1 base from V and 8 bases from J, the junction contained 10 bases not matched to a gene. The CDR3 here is CASSQVKGAGVDEQFF. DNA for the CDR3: TGCGCCAGCAGCCAAGTAAAAGGAGCGGGAGTCGATGAGCAGTTCTTC.

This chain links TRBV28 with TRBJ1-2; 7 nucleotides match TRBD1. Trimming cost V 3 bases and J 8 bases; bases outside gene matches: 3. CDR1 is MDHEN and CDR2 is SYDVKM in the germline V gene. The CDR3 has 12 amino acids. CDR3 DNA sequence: TGTGCCAGCAGTTTGGGACAGAGGGGCTACACCTTC. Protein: CASSLGQRGYTF.

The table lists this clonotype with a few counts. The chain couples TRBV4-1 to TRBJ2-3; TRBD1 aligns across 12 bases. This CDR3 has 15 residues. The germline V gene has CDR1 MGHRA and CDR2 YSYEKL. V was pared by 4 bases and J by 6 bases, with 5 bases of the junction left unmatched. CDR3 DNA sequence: TGCGCCAGCAGCCCCGGGACAGGGGGCGCGGATACGCAGTATTTT. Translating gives CASSPGTGGADTQYF.

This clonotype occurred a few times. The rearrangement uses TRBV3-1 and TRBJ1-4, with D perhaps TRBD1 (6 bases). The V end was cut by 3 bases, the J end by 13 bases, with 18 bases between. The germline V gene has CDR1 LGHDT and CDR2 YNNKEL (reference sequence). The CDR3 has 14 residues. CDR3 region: CASSHNQQGPRLFF. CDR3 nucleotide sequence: TGTGCCAGCAGCCATAACCAGCAGGGGCCCCGACTGTTTTTT.

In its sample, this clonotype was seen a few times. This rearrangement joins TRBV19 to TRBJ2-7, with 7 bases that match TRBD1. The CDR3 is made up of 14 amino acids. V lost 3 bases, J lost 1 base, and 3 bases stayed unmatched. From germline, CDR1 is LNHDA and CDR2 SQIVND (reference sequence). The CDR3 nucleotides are TGTGCCAGTAGTATGATGGGACAGTCCTACGAGCAGTACTTC. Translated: CASSMMGQSYEQYF.

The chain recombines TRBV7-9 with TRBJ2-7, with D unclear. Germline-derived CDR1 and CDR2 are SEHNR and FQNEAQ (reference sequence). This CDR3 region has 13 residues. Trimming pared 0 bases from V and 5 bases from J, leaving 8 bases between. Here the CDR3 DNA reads TGTGCCAGCAGCTTAGCTGGGGTCCACGAGCAGTACTTC. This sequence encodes CASSLAGVHEQYF.

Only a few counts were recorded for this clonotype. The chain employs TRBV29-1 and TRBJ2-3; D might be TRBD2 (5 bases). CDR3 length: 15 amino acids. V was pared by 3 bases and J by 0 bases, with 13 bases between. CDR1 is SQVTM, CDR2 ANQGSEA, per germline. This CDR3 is CSVDGVATSTDTQYF. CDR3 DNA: TGCAGCGTTGACGGGGTCGCGACCAGCACAGATACGCAGTATTTT.

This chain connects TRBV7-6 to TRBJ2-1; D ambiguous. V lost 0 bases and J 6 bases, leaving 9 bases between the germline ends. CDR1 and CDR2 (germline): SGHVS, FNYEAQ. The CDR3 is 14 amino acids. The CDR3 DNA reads TGTGCCAGCAGCTTAGCAGGTAGCCCCAATGAGCAGTTCTTC. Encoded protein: CASSLAGSPNEQFF.

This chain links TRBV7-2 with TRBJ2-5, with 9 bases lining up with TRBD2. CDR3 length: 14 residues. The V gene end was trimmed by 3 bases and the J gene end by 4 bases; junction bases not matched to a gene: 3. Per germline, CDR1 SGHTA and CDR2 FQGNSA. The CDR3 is CASSFGGGGETQYF. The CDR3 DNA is TGTGCCAGCAGCTTCGGCGGGGGGGGAGAGACCCAGTACTTC.

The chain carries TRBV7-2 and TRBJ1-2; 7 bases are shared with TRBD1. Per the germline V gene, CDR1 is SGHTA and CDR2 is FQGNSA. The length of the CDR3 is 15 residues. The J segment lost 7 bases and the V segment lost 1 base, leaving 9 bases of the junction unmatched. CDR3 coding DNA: TGTGCCAGCAGCTTAGGACAACAGGGGTCCGGTGGCTACACCTTC. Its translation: CASSLGQQGSGGYTF.

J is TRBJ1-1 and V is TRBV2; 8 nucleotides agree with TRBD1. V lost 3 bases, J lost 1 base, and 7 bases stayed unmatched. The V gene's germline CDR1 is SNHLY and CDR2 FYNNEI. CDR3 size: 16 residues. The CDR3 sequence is CASSDPQQGGNTEAFF. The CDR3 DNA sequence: TGTGCCAGCAGTGACCCCCAACAGGGGGGGAACACTGAAGCTTTCTTT.

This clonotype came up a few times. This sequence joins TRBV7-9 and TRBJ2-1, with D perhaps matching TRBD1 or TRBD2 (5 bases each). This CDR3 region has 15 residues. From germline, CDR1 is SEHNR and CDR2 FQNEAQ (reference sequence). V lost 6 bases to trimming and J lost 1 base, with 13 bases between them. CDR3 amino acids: CASRNGGGSYNEQFF. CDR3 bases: TGTGCCAGCAGGAATGGTGGGGGATCCTACAATGAGCAGTTCTTC.

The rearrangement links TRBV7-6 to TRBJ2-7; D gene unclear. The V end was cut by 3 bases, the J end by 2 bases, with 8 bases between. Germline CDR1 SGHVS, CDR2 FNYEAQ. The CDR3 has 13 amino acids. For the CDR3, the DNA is TGTGCCAGCAGCTTCAGCTCAGCCTACGAGCAGTACTTC. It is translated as CASSFSSAYEQYF.